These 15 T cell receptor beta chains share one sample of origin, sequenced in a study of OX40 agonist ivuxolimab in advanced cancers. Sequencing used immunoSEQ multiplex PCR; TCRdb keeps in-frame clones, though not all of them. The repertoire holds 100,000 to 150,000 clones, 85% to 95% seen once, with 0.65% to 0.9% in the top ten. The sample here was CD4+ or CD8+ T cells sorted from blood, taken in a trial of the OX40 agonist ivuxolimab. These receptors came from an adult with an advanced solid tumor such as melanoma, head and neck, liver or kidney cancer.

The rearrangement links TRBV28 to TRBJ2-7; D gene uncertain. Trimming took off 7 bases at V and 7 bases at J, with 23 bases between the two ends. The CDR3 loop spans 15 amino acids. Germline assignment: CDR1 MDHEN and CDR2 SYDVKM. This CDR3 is CASTLLRADASEQYF. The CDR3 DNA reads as TGTGCCAGCACCCTCCTACGGGCAGATGCCTCGGAGCAGTACTTC.

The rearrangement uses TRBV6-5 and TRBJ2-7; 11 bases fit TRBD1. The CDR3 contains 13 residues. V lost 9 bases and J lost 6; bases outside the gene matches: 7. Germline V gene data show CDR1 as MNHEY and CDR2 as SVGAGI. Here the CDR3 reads CASTPGQGGEQYF. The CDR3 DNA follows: TGTGCCAGTACACCGGGACAGGGGGGCGAGCAGTACTTC.

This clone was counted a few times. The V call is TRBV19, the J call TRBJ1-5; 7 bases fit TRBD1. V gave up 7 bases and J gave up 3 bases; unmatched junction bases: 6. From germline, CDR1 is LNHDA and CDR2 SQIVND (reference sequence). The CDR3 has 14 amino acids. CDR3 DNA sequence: TGTGCCAGTAATCGGGACAGTTTCAATCAGCCCCAGCATTTT. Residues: CASNRDSFNQPQHF.

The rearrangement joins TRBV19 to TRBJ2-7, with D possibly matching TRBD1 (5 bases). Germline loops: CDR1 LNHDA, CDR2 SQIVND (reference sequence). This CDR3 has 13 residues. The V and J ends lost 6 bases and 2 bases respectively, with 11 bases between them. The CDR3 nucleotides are TGTGCCAGTAGCCTAGGACATGCCTACGAGCAGTACTTC. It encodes CASSLGHAYEQYF.

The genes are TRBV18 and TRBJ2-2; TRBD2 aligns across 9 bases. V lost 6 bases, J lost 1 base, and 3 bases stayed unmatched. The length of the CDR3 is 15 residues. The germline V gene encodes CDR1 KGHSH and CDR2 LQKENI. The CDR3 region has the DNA TGTGCCAGCTCCGCTAGCGGGATGAACACCGGGGAGCTGTTTTTT. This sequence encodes CASSASGMNTGELFF.

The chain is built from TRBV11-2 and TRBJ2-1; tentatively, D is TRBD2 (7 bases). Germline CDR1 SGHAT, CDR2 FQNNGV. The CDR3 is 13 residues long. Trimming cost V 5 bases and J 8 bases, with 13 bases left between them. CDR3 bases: TGTGCCAGCAGCGATGGGGGGGGCTATGAGCAGTTCTTC. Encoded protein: CASSDGGGYEQFF.

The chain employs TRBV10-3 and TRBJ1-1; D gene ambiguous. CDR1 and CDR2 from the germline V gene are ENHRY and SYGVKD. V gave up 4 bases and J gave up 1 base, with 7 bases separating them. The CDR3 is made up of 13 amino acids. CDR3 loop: CAISAHSNTEAFF. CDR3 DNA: TGTGCCATCAGTGCCCACTCGAACACTGAAGCTTTCTTT.

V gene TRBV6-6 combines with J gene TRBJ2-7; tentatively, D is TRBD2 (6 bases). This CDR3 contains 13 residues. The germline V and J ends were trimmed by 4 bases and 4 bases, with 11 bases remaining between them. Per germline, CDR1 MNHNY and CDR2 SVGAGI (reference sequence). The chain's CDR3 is CASSSRDRYEQYF. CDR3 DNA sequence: TGTGCCAGCAGTTCGCGGGATCGTTACGAGCAGTACTTC.

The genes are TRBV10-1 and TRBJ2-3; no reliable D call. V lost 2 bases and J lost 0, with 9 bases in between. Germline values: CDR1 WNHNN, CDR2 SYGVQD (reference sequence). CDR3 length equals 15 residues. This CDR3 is CASSEDDSSTDTQYF. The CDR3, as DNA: TGCGCCAGCAGTGAGGATGACTCTAGCACAGATACGCAGTATTTT.

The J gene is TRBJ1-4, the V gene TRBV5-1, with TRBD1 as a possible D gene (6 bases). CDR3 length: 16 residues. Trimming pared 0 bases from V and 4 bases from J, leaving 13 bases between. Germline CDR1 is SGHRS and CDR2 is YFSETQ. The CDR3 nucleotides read TGCGCCAGCAGCTTGGGGACAGCGGCGGGTAATGAAAAACTGTTTTTT. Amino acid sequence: CASSLGTAAGNEKLFF.

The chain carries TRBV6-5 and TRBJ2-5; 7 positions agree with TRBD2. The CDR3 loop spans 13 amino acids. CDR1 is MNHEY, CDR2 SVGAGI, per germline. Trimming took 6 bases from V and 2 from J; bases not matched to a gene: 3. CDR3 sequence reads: CASSRTRQETQYF. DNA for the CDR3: TGTGCCAGCAGCAGGACTAGACAAGAGACCCAGTACTTC.

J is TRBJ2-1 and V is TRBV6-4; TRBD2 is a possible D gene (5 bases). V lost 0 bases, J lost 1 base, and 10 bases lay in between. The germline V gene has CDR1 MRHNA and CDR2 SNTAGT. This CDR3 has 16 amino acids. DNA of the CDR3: TGTGCCAGCAGTGACTCTTGGCGGACTTCCTACAATGAGCAGTTCTTC. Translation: CASSDSWRTSYNEQFF.

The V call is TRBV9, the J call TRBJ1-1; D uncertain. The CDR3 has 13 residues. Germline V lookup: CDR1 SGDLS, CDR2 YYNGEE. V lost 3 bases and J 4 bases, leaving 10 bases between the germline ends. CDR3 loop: CASSGWATTEAFF. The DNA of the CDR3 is TGTGCCAGCAGCGGATGGGCGACCACTGAAGCTTTCTTT. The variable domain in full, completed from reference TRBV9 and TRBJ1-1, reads DSGVTQTPKHLITATGQRVTLRCSPRSGDLSVYWYQQSLDQGLQFLIQYYNGEERAKGNILERFSAQQFPDLHSELNLSSLELGDSALYFCASSGWATTEAFFGQGTRLTVV.

CDR3 amino acids: CAISDGRGPYGYTF. DNA of the CDR3: TGTGCCATCAGTGATGGCAGGGGGCCTTATGGCTACACCTTC. V gene TRBV10-3 combines with J gene TRBJ1-2; 8 bases fit TRBD1. Germline V gives CDR1 ENHRY, CDR2 SYGVKD. Trimming cost V 3 bases and J 5 bases; bases outside gene matches: 5. This CDR3 spans 14 amino acids.

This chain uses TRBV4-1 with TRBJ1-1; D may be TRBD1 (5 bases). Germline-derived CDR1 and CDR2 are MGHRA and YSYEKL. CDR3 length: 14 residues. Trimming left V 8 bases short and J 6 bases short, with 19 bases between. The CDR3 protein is CASAKAGGSAEAFF. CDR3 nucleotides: TGCGCCAGCGCAAAGGCCGGGGGGAGTGCTGAAGCTTTCTTT.